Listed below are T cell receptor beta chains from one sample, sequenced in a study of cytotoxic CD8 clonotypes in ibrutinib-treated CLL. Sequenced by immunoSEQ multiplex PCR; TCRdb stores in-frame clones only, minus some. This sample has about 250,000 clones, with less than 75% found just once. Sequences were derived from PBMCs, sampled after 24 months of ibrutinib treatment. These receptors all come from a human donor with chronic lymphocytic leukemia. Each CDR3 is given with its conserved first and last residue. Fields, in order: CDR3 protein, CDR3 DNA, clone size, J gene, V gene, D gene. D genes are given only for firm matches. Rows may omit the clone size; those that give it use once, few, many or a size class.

CASSQNTEAFF,TGTGCCAGTAGCCAGAACACTGAAGCTTTCTTT,few,TRBJ1-1,TRBV19,NA
CASRHRSALSYEQYF,TGTGCCAGCAGGCACAGGTCGGCCCTCTCCTACGAGCAGTACTTC,NA,TRBJ2-7,TRBV21-1,NA
CAITPGQGAYEQYF,TGTGCCATCACTCCGGGACAGGGGGCGTACGAGCAGTACTTC,once,TRBJ2-7,TRBV10-3,TRBD1
CASSQDRTSGAPSYEQYF,TGCGCCAGCAGCCAAGATAGGACTAGCGGGGCTCCCTCCTACGAGCAGTACTTC,NA,TRBJ2-7,TRBV4-1,TRBD2
CASSPPAGGRFHEQFF,TGTGCCAGCTCACCACCGGCGGGAGGGCGATTTCATGAGCAGTTCTTC,few,TRBJ2-1,TRBV18,TRBD2
CASSLGKSTDTQYF,TGTGCCAGCAGCCTCGGGAAAAGCACAGATACGCAGTATTTT,NA,TRBJ2-3,TRBV5-8,NA
CASSTDPRETQYF,TGTGCCAGCAGCACCGACCCTCGAGAGACCCAGTACTTC,NA,TRBJ2-5,TRBV9,NA
CASTGREHEKLFF,TGTGCCAGCACCGGCAGGGAGCATGAAAAACTGTTTTTT,NA,TRBJ1-4,TRBV6-5,NA
CAWSMDRAPLATQYF,TGTGCCTGGAGTATGGACAGGGCACCTTTGGCGACCCAGTACTTC,few,TRBJ2-5,TRBV30,TRBD1
CASSTGLAVNEQFF,TGTGCCAGCAGCACCGGACTAGCGGTCAATGAGCAGTTCTTC,NA,TRBJ2-1,TRBV9,TRBD2
CASSSVTGVADEQYF,TGTGCCAGCAGCTCTGTGACAGGGGTAGCGGACGAGCAGTACTTC,NA,TRBJ2-7,TRBV5-4,TRBD1
CASSVPSIAGEQFF,TGTGCCAGCAGCGTCCCCTCGATAGCTGGTGAGCAGTTCTTC,NA,TRBJ2-1,TRBV9,NA
CAWSASAYEQYF,TGTGCCTGGAGTGCCTCGGCCTACGAGCAGTACTTC,NA,TRBJ2-7,TRBV30,NA
CATSRDQGENTEAFF,TGTGCCACCAGCAGAGATCAAGGGGAGAACACTGAAGCTTTCTTT,many,TRBJ1-1,TRBV15,NA
CSASEKQYF,TGCAGTGCTAGTGAAAAGCAGTACTTC,NA,TRBJ2-7,TRBV20-1,NA
CAISVGVGDTQYF,TGTGCCATCAGTGTTGGGGTTGGAGATACGCAGTATTTT,NA,TRBJ2-3,TRBV10-3,NA
CATSGLAGGLTSSYNEQFF,TGTGCCACCAGCGGCCTAGCGGGAGGGCTAACTAGCTCCTACAATGAGCAGTTCTTC,NA,TRBJ2-1,TRBV15,TRBD2
CASRRFGTNYGYTF,TGTGCCAGCAGGAGATTCGGGACTAACTATGGCTACACCTTC,NA,TRBJ1-2,TRBV14,NA
CASSPSTDGYTF,TGTGCCAGCAGCCCGTCGACAGATGGCTACACCTTC,NA,TRBJ1-2,TRBV7-8,NA
CASSPISGTQETQYF,TGTGCCAGCAGCCCGATTTCCGGGACCCAGGAGACCCAGTACTTC,NA,TRBJ2-5,TRBV7-6,NA
CASSPSERYGYTF,TGTGCCAGCTCACCCTCTGAGCGATATGGCTACACCTTC,NA,TRBJ1-2,TRBV18,NA
CASGLTLSFDEQFF,TGTGCTAGTGGTTTGACCCTTAGTTTCGATGAGCAGTTCTTC,NA,TRBJ2-1,TRBV12-5,NA
CASSPRGRQNWREQYF,TGTGCCAGCAGCCCCCGAGGCCGACAGAACTGGCGCGAGCAGTACTTC,NA,TRBJ2-7,TRBV21-1,NA
CASSQSLYKETGENTEAFF,TGCGCCAGCAGTCAATCGCTTTATAAAGAAACAGGGGAGAACACTGAAGCTTTCTTT,NA,TRBJ1-1,TRBV23-1,TRBD1
CASSSGTEIYGYTF,TGTGCCAGCAGCTCCGGGACAGAGATTTATGGCTACACCTTC,once,TRBJ1-2,TRBV5-4,TRBD1
CASSFAGRVNQPQHF,TGTGCCAGCAGCTTTGCGGGACGAGTCAATCAGCCCCAGCATTTT,NA,TRBJ1-5,TRBV7-2,NA
CATRRIGEQYF,TGTGCCACCCGACGAATCGGGGAGCAGTACTTC,NA,TRBJ2-7,TRBV27,NA
CSVELATENIQYF,TGCAGCGTTGAACTAGCGACGGAAAACATTCAGTACTTC,NA,TRBJ2-4,TRBV29-1,NA